The next 13 T cell receptor beta chains were all read from a single sample in a study of vaccination effects on CD4 cells after COVID-19. Isolation of CD4+ T cells took place after approximately ten days of culture. Which antigens these TCRs recognize remains unknown. Clones were sequenced by immunoSEQ multiplex PCR, and TCRdb holds only the in-frame ones, with some missing. The data show around 40,000 clones, with around 67% seen just once and around 4.4% held by the top ten. Sequencing used CD4+ T cells from PBMCs cultured without peptide, obtained before COVID-19 vaccination. Receptor source: a human donor who received a COVID-19 vaccine.

This chain joins TRBV9 and TRBJ2-1, with D perhaps matching TRBD2 (5 bases). This CDR3 is built from 14 residues. Trimming left V 4 bases short and J 7 bases short, with 15 bases between. Per the germline V gene, CDR1 is SGDLS and CDR2 is YYNGEE. The CDR3: CASSPRVAVNEQFF. CDR3 nucleotides: TGTGCCAGCAGCCCGAGGGTGGCAGTTAATGAGCAGTTCTTC.

This sequence joins TRBV9 and TRBJ1-6; D unresolved. The germline CDR1 and CDR2 sequences are SGDLS and YYNGEE. V lost 0 bases, J lost 6 bases, and 10 bases lay in between. The CDR3 has 15 amino acids. The CDR3 coding sequence is TGTGCCAGCAGCGTAGTCAACGGTGGTAATTCACCCCTCCACTTT. Translating gives CASSVVNGGNSPLHF.

This clone was seen a few times. The chain is built from TRBV3-1 (or the pseudogene TRBV3-2) and TRBJ1-1; TRBD1 might be the D (5 bases). The length of the CDR3 is 14 residues. Germline CDR1 LGHDT, CDR2 YNNKEL (reference sequence). V lost 0 bases to trimming and J lost 6 bases, with 11 bases between them. The CDR3 loop is CASSQDLSRAEAFF. CDR3 DNA sequence: TGTGCCAGCAGCCAAGATCTATCCAGGGCTGAAGCTTTCTTT.

In nucleotides, the CDR3 is TGTGCCAGCTCACCACCTGGGACTTCCTACGAGCAGTACTTC. As protein: CASSPPGTSYEQYF. This sequence joins TRBV18 and TRBJ2-7, with D possibly matching TRBD2 (6 bases). The CDR3 loop spans 14 amino acids. V lost 0 bases to trimming and J lost 1 base, with 7 bases between them. Per the germline V gene, CDR1 is KGHSH and CDR2 is LQKENI.

CDR3 loop: CASSLEGGGAYEQYF. The CDR3 nucleotides are TGCGCCAGCAGCTTGGAAGGTGGAGGTGCCTACGAGCAGTACTTC. The chain carries TRBV5-1 and TRBJ2-7; D perhaps matches TRBD2 (5 bases). The CDR3 consists of 15 residues. Between the trimmed V and J ends, which lost 0 bases and 2 bases, there was a span of 12 bases. CDR1 and CDR2 (germline): SGHRS, YFSETQ.

This sequence joins TRBV27 and TRBJ2-6, with no clear D. Trimming took 6 bases from V and 4 from J, leaving 7 bases between them. CDR1 and CDR2 (germline): MNHEY, SMNVEV (reference sequence). CDR3 length: 13 amino acids. The CDR3 sequence is CASSPNGANVLTF. The DNA for the CDR3 is TGTGCCAGCAGCCCAAACGGGGCCAACGTCCTGACTTTC.

The chain has TRBV18 and TRBJ2-5, with unresolved D. From germline, CDR1 is KGHSH and CDR2 LQKENI. Trimming took 4 bases from V and 0 from J, leaving 12 bases between them. CDR3 length: 15 residues. In nucleotides, the CDR3 is TGTGCCAGCTCACGCAGGCCTCCCAACCAAGAGACCCAGTACTTC. Translating gives CASSRRPPNQETQYF.

Written as DNA, the CDR3 is TGTGCCAGCAGCGTGACTAGCAGTTACAATGAGCAGTTCTTC. It yields the protein CASSVTSSYNEQFF. The rearrangement uses TRBV9 and TRBJ2-1, with TRBD2 matching 7 bases. Per germline, CDR1 SGDLS and CDR2 YYNGEE. V gave up 2 bases and J gave up 4 bases; unmatched junction bases: 3. There are 14 residues in the CDR3.

The chain combines TRBV6-5 with TRBJ2-1, with D possibly being TRBD2 (7 bases). The CDR3 loop spans 15 amino acids. Germline CDR1 reads MNHEY; CDR2 reads SVGAGI. V lost 4 bases to trimming and J lost 4 bases, with 14 bases between them. In DNA, the CDR3 is TGTGCCAGCAGTTGGGCGGGGGCCACTTACAATGAGCAGTTCTTC. It translates to CASSWAGATYNEQFF.

This clone was recorded a few times. The rearrangement uses TRBV3-1 (or the pseudogene TRBV3-2) and TRBJ2-7; no clear D. V was shortened by 1 base and J by 7 bases, with 11 bases between the two germline ends. CDR1 and CDR2 (germline): LGHDT, YNNKEL (reference sequence). The CDR3 consists of 13 residues. CDR3: CASSQVRSREQYF. The CDR3 nucleotides are TGTGCCAGCAGCCAAGTAAGGTCACGGGAGCAGTACTTC.

The V and J genes are TRBV5-4 and TRBJ2-3; TRBD1 matches 10 bases. CDR3 length: 15 residues. Trimming at V came to 0 bases and at J to 4 bases, leaving 2 bases not matched to a gene. From germline, CDR1 is SGHNT and CDR2 YYREEE (reference sequence). The CDR3 DNA reads TGTGCCAGCAGCTTGGCTGGACAGGGGGCAGATACGCAGTATTTT. Translated: CASSLAGQGADTQYF.

CDR3 DNA: TGTGCCAGCTCACCTCCGGGACGCAACACTGAAGCTTTCTTT. Its translation is CASSPPGRNTEAFF. The V and J genes are TRBV18 and TRBJ1-1; D might be TRBD1 (5 bases). V was shortened by 3 bases and J by 2 bases, with 10 bases between the two germline ends. CDR1 and CDR2 from the germline V gene are KGHSH and LQKENI. The CDR3 contains 14 residues. Complete variable domain (other parts from reference TRBV18 and TRBJ1-1): NAGVMQNPRHLVRRRGQEARLRCSPMKGHSHVYWYRQLPEEGLKFMVYLQKENIIDESGMPKERFSAEFPKEGPSILRIQQVVRGDSAAYFCASSPPGRNTEAFFGQGTRLTVV.

V is TRBV7-8 and J is TRBJ2-1, with TRBD2 as a possible D gene (6 bases). Between the trimmed V and J ends, which lost 1 base and 9 bases, there was a span of 16 bases. The CDR3 contains 15 residues. CDR1 and CDR2 from the germline V gene are SGHVS and FQNEAQ. CDR3 protein: CASSLVRGYQGEQFF. The CDR3 DNA reads as TGTGCCAGCAGCTTAGTGCGGGGTTATCAGGGTGAGCAGTTCTTC.